These 9 T cell receptor beta chains were sequenced from one sample in a study of blood T cell repertoires in COVID-19. Using immunoSEQ multiplex PCR, the repertoire was profiled, and TCRdb retains in-frame clones only, with some absent. The sample lists fewer than 200,000 clones; roughly nine tenths were seen once. Material for sequencing was peripheral blood. The receptor source for this set is a man aged 18 to 30 who had recovered from COVID-19.

This sequence joins TRBV6-5 and TRBJ1-2; TRBD1 might be the D (6 bases). V lost 6 bases to trimming and J lost 8 bases, with 13 bases between them. CDR1 is MNHEY and CDR2 is SVGAGI in the germline V gene. CDR3 length: 12 amino acids. CDR3 bases: TGTGCCAGCAGGAAACAGGGAAGGGGCTACACCTTC. The encoded protein is CASRKQGRGYTF.

The chain carries TRBV7-2 and TRBJ2-5; TRBD2 matches 9 bases. The CDR3 spans 16 residues. CDR1 and CDR2 from the germline V gene are SGHTA and FQGNSA. V gave up 5 bases and J gave up 3 bases; unmatched junction bases: 10. DNA for the CDR3: TGTGCCAGCAGCGAAAGCATTGGCGGGGGGGAAGAGACCCAGTACTTC. As protein: CASSESIGGGEETQYF.

This chain joins TRBV11-3 and TRBJ2-2; D call uncertain. The V end was cut by 4 bases, the J end by 3 bases, with 3 bases between. CDR1 and CDR2 (germline): SGHNT, YENEEA. The CDR3 runs to 12 residues. For the CDR3, the DNA is TGTGCCAGCAGCTCCTACACCGGGGAGCTGTTTTTT. Amino acids: CASSSYTGELFF.

There are a few counts of this clone. This rearrangement joins TRBV9 to TRBJ2-1; 7 nucleotides align to TRBD2. This CDR3 is 17 amino acids long. Losses at the gene ends were 0 bases for V and 8 bases for J; bases not matched to a gene: 14. CDR1 is SGDLS and CDR2 is YYNGEE in the germline V gene. CDR3 protein: CASSVAGGTPVQDEQFF. For the CDR3, the DNA is TGTGCCAGCAGCGTAGCGGGAGGTACCCCGGTGCAGGATGAGCAGTTCTTC.

The chain joins TRBV4-2 to TRBJ1-5, with 9 bases fitting TRBD1. After removal of 3 bases from V and 7 bases from J, the junction contained 7 bases not matched to a gene. The CDR3 covers 15 residues. Germline-derived CDR1 and CDR2 are LGHNA and YNFKEQ. This CDR3 is CASSQGDREDQPQHF. In nucleotides, the CDR3 is TGTGCCAGCAGCCAGGGGGACAGGGAAGACCAGCCCCAGCATTTT.

J is TRBJ2-7 and V is TRBV5-1, with TRBD2 matching over 11 bases. Germline values: CDR1 SGHRS, CDR2 YFSETQ. Trimming removed 4 bases from V and 2 bases from J; junction bases left unmatched: 8. CDR3 length: 16 amino acids. CDR3 bases: TGCGCCAGCAGCCAGGGGCTAGCGGGAGGAGCCTACGAGCAGTACTTC. It yields the protein CASSQGLAGGAYEQYF. Drawing the rest from reference TRBV5-1 and TRBJ2-7, the complete variable domain is KAGVTQTPRYLIKTRGQQVTLSCSPISGHRSVSWYQQTPGQGLQFLFEYFSETQRNKGNFPGRFSGRQFSNSRSEMNVSTLELGDSALYLCASSQGLAGGAYEQYFGPGTRLTVT.

The chain employs TRBV5-8 and TRBJ1-2, with 7 bases fitting TRBD1. The V and J ends lost 6 bases and 2 bases, in that order; junction bases with no gene match: 13. Germline CDR1 is SGHTS and CDR2 is YDEGEE. The CDR3 contains 16 residues. Written as DNA, the CDR3 is TGTGCCAGCACCCCTATAGCGGGACAGAAAAACTATGGCTACACCTTC. Translation: CASTPIAGQKNYGYTF.

This clone was seen a handful of times. The chain uses TRBV10-1 and TRBJ2-2; the D gene is possibly TRBD2 (5 bases). The CDR3 totals 14 residues. Between the trimmed V and J ends, which lost 0 bases and 6 bases, there was a span of 8 bases. Germline CDR1 reads WNHNN; CDR2 reads SYGVQD (reference sequence). Here the CDR3 reads CASSESGEAGELFF. In DNA, the CDR3 is TGCGCCAGCAGTGAGTCGGGAGAGGCCGGGGAGCTGTTTTTT.

The V call is TRBV5-1, the J call TRBJ2-1; 11 nucleotides match TRBD2. V lost 4 bases, J lost 0 bases, and 12 bases stayed unmatched. The CDR3 totals 19 residues. Germline V lookup: CDR1 SGHRS, CDR2 YFSETQ. CDR3 DNA: TGCGCCAGCAGCCGCTTAGTAGCGGGAGGGCCAAGCTCCTACAATGAGCAGTTCTTC. Protein product: CASSRLVAGGPSSYNEQFF.